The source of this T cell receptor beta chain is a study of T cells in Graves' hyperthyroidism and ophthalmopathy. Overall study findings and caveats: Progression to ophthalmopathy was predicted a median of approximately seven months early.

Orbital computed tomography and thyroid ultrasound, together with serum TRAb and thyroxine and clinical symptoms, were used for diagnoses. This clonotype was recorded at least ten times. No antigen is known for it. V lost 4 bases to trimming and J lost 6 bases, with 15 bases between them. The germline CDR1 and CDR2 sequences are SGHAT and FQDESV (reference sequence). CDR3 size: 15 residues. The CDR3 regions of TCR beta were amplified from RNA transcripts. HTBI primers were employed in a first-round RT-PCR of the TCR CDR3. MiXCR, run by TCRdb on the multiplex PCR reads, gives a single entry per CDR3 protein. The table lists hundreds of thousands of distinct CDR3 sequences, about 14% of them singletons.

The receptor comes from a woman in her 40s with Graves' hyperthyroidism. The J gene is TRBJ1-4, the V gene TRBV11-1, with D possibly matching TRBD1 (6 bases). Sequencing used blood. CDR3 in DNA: TGTGCCAGCAGCTCCCGGGACAAGGGGGATGAAAAACTGTTTTTT. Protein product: CASSSRDKGDEKLFF.